The rows below give T cell receptor beta chains drawn from one sample of a study of shared clonotypes between healthy human individuals. The data were produced by immunoSEQ multiplex PCR, yet TCRdb's version contains in-frame clones alone and is incomplete. The profile shows some 2,400,000 clones, approximately 94% of them singletons. The material sequenced was naive CD4+ T cells sorted from blood. The receptors were gathered from a man aged 18 to 35 in good health. CDR3s include the opening cysteine and the closing phenylalanine or tryptophan. D genes are given only for firm matches. Size is stated for part of the rows, as once, few or many counts, or as a class when the clone is expanded.

V: TRBV10-3; D: NA; J: TRBJ1-1; size: NA; CDR3: CAISDTPNTEAFF; DNA: TGTGCCATCAGTGATACACCGAACACTGAAGCTTTCTTT
V: TRBV19; D: TRBD1; J: TRBJ1-5; size: NA; CDR3: CASRGTDHSNQPQHF; DNA: TGTGCCAGTAGGGGGACAGACCATAGCAATCAGCCCCAGCATTTT
V: TRBV9; D: NA; J: TRBJ2-2; size: NA; CDR3: CASSVAPTNTGELFF; DNA: TGTGCCAGCAGCGTAGCTCCTACGAACACCGGGGAGCTGTTTTTT
V: TRBV5-1; D: NA; J: TRBJ2-2; size: NA; CDR3: CASSLVAYGELFF; DNA: TGCGCCAGCAGCTTGGTGGCGTACGGGGAGCTGTTTTTT
V: TRBV28; D: TRBD1; J: TRBJ1-2; size: NA; CDR3: CALPTGDGGYTF; DNA: TGTGCTCTACCGACAGGGGATGGTGGCTACACCTTC
V: TRBV2; D: TRBD1; J: TRBJ2-2; size: NA; CDR3: CASRPTGGDTGELFF; DNA: TGTGCCAGCAGGCCTACAGGGGGCGACACCGGGGAGCTGTTTTTT
V: TRBV25-1; D: NA; J: TRBJ2-7; size: NA; CDR3: CASSDSGGSYEQYF; DNA: TGTGCCAGCAGTGATTCGGGCGGATCCTACGAGCAGTACTTC
V: TRBV12-5; D: NA; J: TRBJ1-3; size: NA; CDR3: CASGLVLAGNTIYF; DNA: TGTGCTAGTGGTTTGGTACTAGCTGGAAACACCATATATTTT
V: TRBV10-3; D: TRBD1; J: TRBJ2-7; size: NA; CDR3: CAISPLDRDKSEQYF; DNA: TGTGCCATCAGTCCCTTGGACAGGGATAAATCCGAGCAGTACTTC
V: TRBV7-2; D: NA; J: TRBJ1-5; size: NA; CDR3: CASSMRGNQPQHF; DNA: TGTGCCAGCAGCATGAGGGGCAATCAGCCCCAGCATTTT
V: TRBV6-1; D: NA; J: TRBJ2-5; size: once; CDR3: CASSAGMAFQETQYF; DNA: TGTGCCAGCAGTGCAGGGATGGCTTTCCAAGAGACCCAGTACTTC
V: TRBV6-5; D: NA; J: TRBJ2-3; size: NA; CDR3: CASSSGFGTQYF; DNA: TGTGCCAGCAGTTCGGGCTTCGGTACGCAGTATTTT
V: TRBV5-1; D: TRBD1; J: TRBJ2-3; size: NA; CDR3: CASRTGSDTQYF; DNA: TGCGCCAGCAGGACAGGGTCTGATACGCAGTATTTT
V: TRBV2; D: NA; J: TRBJ1-2; size: NA; CDR3: CASLEADPGGYTF; DNA: TGTGCCAGCCTTGAAGCAGACCCGGGAGGCTACACCTTC
V: TRBV5-4; D: TRBD2; J: TRBJ2-3; size: NA; CDR3: CASSLGREATDTQYF; DNA: TGTGCCAGCAGCTTGGGGCGGGAGGCCACAGATACGCAGTATTTT
V: TRBV7-3; D: NA; J: TRBJ2-3; size: NA; CDR3: CASSSYSTDTQYF; DNA: TGTGCCAGCAGCTCTTACAGCACAGATACGCAGTATTTT
V: TRBV5-4; D: NA; J: TRBJ2-3; size: NA; CDR3: CASSSDTDTQYF; DNA: TGTGCCAGCAGCTCTGACACAGATACGCAGTATTTT
V: TRBV5-4; D: TRBD1; J: TRBJ1-3; size: once; CDR3: CASSLTGELFSGNTIYF; DNA: TGTGCCAGCAGCTTGACAGGGGAGCTCTTCTCTGGAAACACCATATATTTT
V: TRBV28; D: NA; J: TRBJ1-2; size: NA; CDR3: CASTSGQNYGYTF; DNA: TGTGCCAGCACCTCCGGGCAGAACTATGGCTACACCTTC
V: TRBV9; D: NA; J: TRBJ2-1; size: NA; CDR3: CASSVGNFGEQFF; DNA: TGTGCCAGCAGCGTAGGGAATTTTGGTGAGCAGTTCTTC
V: TRBV9; D: NA; J: TRBJ1-1; size: NA; CDR3: CASSPRLGQNTEAFF; DNA: TGTGCCAGCAGCCCCAGGTTGGGGCAGAACACTGAAGCTTTCTTT
V: TRBV10-3; D: NA; J: TRBJ1-1; size: NA; CDR3: CAITERGYNTEAFF; DNA: TGTGCCATCACCGAGAGAGGGTATAACACTGAAGCTTTCTTT
V: TRBV27; D: TRBD1; J: TRBJ2-5; size: NA; CDR3: CASSTSGQGSLSVVETQYF; DNA: TGTGCCAGCAGTACCTCGGGACAGGGTTCTCTTTCAGTCGTGGAGACCCAGTACTTC
V: TRBV10-2; D: NA; J: TRBJ1-1; size: NA; CDR3: CASSDPGLEAFF; DNA: TGCGCCAGCAGCGACCCGGGGCTTGAAGCTTTCTTT
V: TRBV10-3; D: TRBD1; J: TRBJ1-4; size: NA; CDR3: CAISPNPGQGTATNEKLFF; DNA: TGTGCCATCAGCCCAAATCCGGGACAGGGGACTGCAACTAATGAAAAACTGTTTTTT
V: TRBV25-1; D: NA; J: TRBJ1-1; size: NA; CDR3: CASSESLQRRTEAFF; DNA: TGTGCCAGCAGTGAATCTCTCCAACGGAGAACTGAAGCTTTCTTT
V: TRBV7-8; D: TRBD1; J: TRBJ1-5; size: NA; CDR3: CASSAGQGSNQPQHF; DNA: TGTGCCAGCAGCGCGGGACAGGGTAGCAATCAGCCCCAGCATTTT
V: TRBV18; D: TRBD1; J: TRBJ2-7; size: NA; CDR3: CASSGTGASYEQYF; DNA: TGTGCCAGCTCCGGGACAGGGGCTTCCTACGAGCAGTACTTC
V: TRBV9; D: TRBD2; J: TRBJ2-3; size: NA; CDR3: CASSTSTTSGGAQYF; DNA: TGTGCCAGCAGCACATCTACGACTAGCGGGGGAGCCCAGTATTTT
V: TRBV7-6; D: NA; J: TRBJ2-3; size: NA; CDR3: CASSLIRENTDTQYF; DNA: TGTGCCAGCAGCTTAATCAGGGAAAACACAGATACGCAGTATTTT
V: TRBV6-5; D: NA; J: TRBJ1-4; size: NA; CDR3: CASSYVVDGNEKLFF; DNA: TGTGCCAGCAGTTACGTGGTCGATGGGAATGAAAAACTGTTTTTT
V: TRBV13; D: TRBD1; J: TRBJ2-7; size: NA; CDR3: CASSSPKGANEQYF; DNA: TGTGCCAGCAGCTCGCCGAAGGGGGCCAACGAGCAGTACTTC
V: TRBV5-4; D: TRBD1; J: TRBJ2-1; size: NA; CDR3: CASSTPPGQGFNEQFF; DNA: TGTGCCAGCAGCACCCCCCCGGGACAGGGGTTCAATGAGCAGTTCTTC
V: TRBV6-1; D: NA; J: TRBJ2-2; size: NA; CDR3: CASSKTPNTGELFF; DNA: TGTGCCAGCAGTAAGACTCCGAACACCGGGGAGCTGTTTTTT
V: TRBV6-5; D: TRBD1; J: TRBJ1-2; size: NA; CDR3: CASSLRTGADGYTF; DNA: TGTGCCAGCAGTCTCCGGACAGGGGCCGATGGCTACACCTTC
V: TRBV2; D: TRBD2; J: TRBJ2-5; size: NA; CDR3: CASSGGSGPQETQYF; DNA: TGTGCCAGCAGTGGGGGTAGCGGGCCCCAAGAGACCCAGTACTTC
V: TRBV5-1; D: NA; J: TRBJ1-3; size: NA; CDR3: CASSQAPATSGNTIYF; DNA: TGCGCCAGCAGCCAGGCCCCTGCTACCTCTGGAAACACCATATATTTT
V: TRBV6-6; D: NA; J: TRBJ2-3; size: NA; CDR3: CASSYSRSGFTDTQYF; DNA: TGTGCCAGCAGTTACTCGAGAAGCGGGTTCACAGATACGCAGTATTTT
V: TRBV28; D: NA; J: TRBJ1-5; size: NA; CDR3: CASSPVSGNGGIYSNQPQHF; DNA: TGTGCCAGCAGTCCGGTCTCGGGTAATGGGGGCATTTATAGCAATCAGCCCCAGCATTTT
V: TRBV6-1; D: NA; J: TRBJ1-2; size: NA; CDR3: CASIGQNYGYTF; DNA: TGTGCCAGCATTGGACAGAACTATGGCTACACCTTC
V: TRBV28; D: NA; J: TRBJ2-7; size: NA; CDR3: CASSIGDGRSGQYF; DNA: TGTGCCAGCTCCATTGGCGACGGCCGTTCGGGGCAGTACTTC
V: TRBV6-1; D: NA; J: TRBJ2-7; size: NA; CDR3: CASSEAKRQGGDEQYF; DNA: TGTGCCAGCAGTGAAGCAAAACGGCAGGGGGGTGACGAGCAGTACTTC
V: TRBV6-1; D: NA; J: TRBJ2-7; size: NA; CDR3: CASSIGQTYEQYF; DNA: TGTGCCAGCTCGATCGGACAGACCTACGAGCAGTACTTC